One and the same sample provided the 22 T cell receptor beta chains below, sequenced in a study of vaccination and CD4 T cells after COVID-19. Once obtained from cultured CD4+ T cells, the DNA was sequenced using the Oncomine TCR Beta short-read assay. From the PCR reads, TCRdb called clonotypes with MiXCR, one entry per CDR3 protein. This sample yields approximately 19,000 distinct CDR3 sequences, of which roughly 64% are seen a single time; roughly 8% belongs to the top ten. Documented treatment: approximately nine-day PBMC culture with coronavirus spike peptide pools or control peptides (ViraFEST assay). The antigens these receptors bind are not known. Sequenced sample: CD4+ T cells from blood, cultured in vitro. The receptors shown here come from a human donor who had recovered from COVID-19.

The chain joins TRBV20-1 to TRBJ2-5, with 7 bases fitting TRBD2. CDR1 is DFQATT, CDR2 SNEGSKA, per germline (reference sequence). The CDR3 runs to 15 residues. Trimming removed 6 bases from V and 5 bases from J; junction bases left unmatched: 15. The CDR3, as DNA: TGCAGTGCCCCCAACCCTGGCGGGAGCGATGAGACCCAGTACTTC. Translated, it gives CSAPNPGGSDETQYF.

The sample holds a few counts of this clonotype. The gene calls are TRBV6-1 and TRBJ2-7; 11 bases match TRBD2. V shed 10 bases, J shed 4 bases, and the junction held 3 bases outside the gene matches. This CDR3 spans 12 amino acids. Germline V gives CDR1 MNHNS, CDR2 SASEGT. CDR3 DNA: TGTGCCACTCGGACTAGCGGGTACGAGCAGTACTTC. This encodes CATRTSGYEQYF.

The chain combines TRBV6-2 or TRBV6-3 with TRBJ2-3; a weak D match, TRBD1 (5 bases). Trimming took off 5 bases at V and 6 bases at J, with 15 bases between the two ends. Germline CDR1 MNHEY, CDR2 SVGEGT. CDR3 size: 14 residues. CDR3 protein: CASSTGYGADTQYF. The CDR3, as DNA: TGTGCCAGCAGTACAGGCTATGGGGCGGATACGCAGTATTTT.

The chain combines TRBV19 with TRBJ2-5; D is uncertain. Germline lookup yields CDR1 LNHDA and CDR2 SQIVND (reference sequence). The CDR3 has 13 residues. With 3 bases removed from V and 3 bases from J, the gap between germline ends came to 8 bases. CDR3 DNA sequence: TGTGCCAGTAGTATGAGTAGGGAAGAGACCCAGTACTTC. This translates into CASSMSREETQYF.

J is TRBJ1-1 and V is TRBV15; D may be TRBD1 (5 bases). The CDR3 is 19 residues long. The V end lost 0 bases, the J end lost 3 bases, and 23 bases lay between the germline ends. The germline V gene has CDR1 LNHNV and CDR2 YYDKDF (reference sequence). The CDR3 loop is CATSRDGGPGAASYTEAFF. The CDR3 DNA reads as TGTGCCACCAGCAGAGATGGAGGGCCTGGGGCGGCGTCGTACACTGAAGCTTTCTTT.

This clonotype has more than one count but fewer than ten. V and J are TRBV20-1 and TRBJ1-2; 7 positions match TRBD1. The CDR3 is 13 amino acids. V lost 0 bases, J lost 4 bases, and 2 bases stayed unmatched. Germline V CDR1 and CDR2: DFQATT, SNEGSKA (reference sequence). CDR3 residues: CSAREAGGYGYTF. The CDR3 region has the DNA TGCAGTGCTAGAGAAGCAGGGGGCTATGGCTACACCTTC.

The J gene is TRBJ1-5, the V gene TRBV19; no definite D call. The CDR3 extends over 15 amino acids. The germline V gene encodes CDR1 LNHDA and CDR2 SQIVND (reference sequence). Trimming left V 11 bases short and J 0 bases short, with 17 bases between. The CDR3, as DNA: TGTGCCTCCCGGGAGGCAGACTTTAGCAATCAGCCCCAGCATTTT. Translating gives CASREADFSNQPQHF. Drawing the rest from reference TRBV19 and TRBJ1-5, the complete variable domain is DGGITQSPKYLFRKEGQNVTLSCEQNLNHDAMYWYRQDPGQGLRLIYYSQIVNDFQKGDIAEGYSVSREKKESFPLTVTSAQKNPTAFYLCASREADFSNQPQHFGDGTRLSIL.

The chain is built from TRBV5-4 and TRBJ2-1; perhaps TRBD1 as D (5 bases). Germline values: CDR1 SGHNT, CDR2 YYREEE (reference sequence). Trimming took off 5 bases at V and 1 base at J, with 13 bases between the two ends. The CDR3 runs 15 residues. CDR3 protein: CASRSQGGSYNEQFF. The CDR3 region has the DNA TGTGCCAGCAGGTCCCAGGGCGGATCCTACAATGAGCAGTTCTTC.

The chain uses TRBV20-1 and TRBJ2-2, with TRBD2 identical over 11 bases. Germline CDR1 is DFQATT and CDR2 is SNEGSKA (reference sequence). This CDR3 contains 16 residues. The V segment lost 4 bases and the J segment 7 bases; nucleotides outside the gene matches: 11. CDR3 region: CSAKSGTSGHHGELFF. Here the CDR3 DNA reads TGCAGTGCTAAATCCGGGACTAGCGGTCACCACGGGGAGCTGTTTTTT.

CDR3 sequence: CASSYPLGGAAEETQYF. The CDR3 DNA sequence: TGTGCCAGCAGTTACCCCCTAGGAGGCGCAGCCGAAGAGACCCAGTACTTC. The chain carries TRBV6-2 or TRBV6-3 and TRBJ2-5; D is possibly TRBD2 (5 bases). CDR3 size: 17 residues. CDR1 and CDR2 from the germline V gene are MNHEY and SVGEGT. Trimming cost V 2 bases and J 3 bases, with 19 bases left between them.

The chain has TRBV3-1 and TRBJ1-2, with TRBD1 as a possible D gene (5 bases). V lost 4 bases, J lost 4 bases, and 13 bases lay in between. CDR1 is LGHDT, CDR2 YNNKEL, per germline (reference sequence). This CDR3 contains 14 residues. The CDR3 protein is CASSPPLGGYGYTF. For the CDR3, the DNA is TGTGCCAGCAGCCCCCCCCTCGGGGGCTATGGCTACACCTTC.

This clonotype was detected only a few times. One end of the junction fails to match germline, which may point to a read error. The chain employs TRBV20-1 and TRBJ2-7; the match to TRBD2 covers 9 bases. CDR1 and CDR2 from the germline V gene are DFQATT and SNEGSKA (reference sequence). The CDR3 has 15 amino acids. Here the CDR3 reads CSARDGGRASDEQYF. In DNA form, the CDR3 reads TGCAGTGCTAGAGATGGCGGGAGGGCCTCCGACGAGCAGTACTTC.

By frequency in the sample, this clonotype is medium-sized. The chain recombines TRBV20-1 with TRBJ1-6, with D maybe TRBD1 (5 bases). Germline loops: CDR1 DFQATT, CDR2 SNEGSKA (reference sequence). CDR3 length: 16 residues. V gave up 0 bases and J gave up 2 bases, with 11 bases separating them. The CDR3 DNA reads as TGCAGTGCTAGAGATGAGGAGGGGACCTATAATTCACCCCTCCACTTT. It specifies CSARDEEGTYNSPLHF.

This clonotype was picked up one time. The rearrangement uses TRBV19 and TRBJ1-5; 7 bases are a match to TRBD1. Germline-derived CDR1 and CDR2 are LNHDA and SQIVND (reference sequence). The CDR3 spans 16 residues. J lost 4 bases, V lost 3 bases, and 9 bases had no gene match. CDR3 sequence: CASSMGDSLGNQPQHF. DNA of the CDR3: TGTGCCAGTAGTATGGGGGACAGCCTGGGGAATCAGCCCCAGCATTTT. Full variable domain (missing parts from reference TRBV19 and TRBJ1-5): DGGITQSPKYLFRKEGQNVTLSCEQNLNHDAMYWYRQDPGQGLRLIYYSQIVNDFQKGDIAEGYSVSREKKESFPLTVTSAQKNPTAFYLCASSMGDSLGNQPQHFGDGTRLSIL.

This clonotype was counted between two and nine times. J is TRBJ1-1 and V is TRBV28, with D unclear. The CDR3 is 11 amino acids. The V gene's germline CDR1 is MDHEN and CDR2 SYDVKM. Trimming removed 5 bases at V and 4 bases at J, with 5 bases between. CDR3 sequence reads: CASSIPTEAFF. The CDR3 nucleotides read TGTGCCAGCAGTATCCCCACTGAAGCTTTCTTT.

This clonotype occurred a few times. This chain joins TRBV28 and TRBJ1-2, with 7 bases matching TRBD1. The CDR3 has 15 residues. V gave up 5 bases and J gave up 0 bases; unmatched junction bases: 6. Germline CDR1 reads MDHEN; CDR2 reads SYDVKM. The CDR3 DNA is TGTGCCAGCAGTCAACCGGGACAGCCTAACTATGGCTACACCTTC. It translates to CASSQPGQPNYGYTF.

This chain joins TRBV19 and TRBJ2-5; 8 bases map to TRBD2. Germline V CDR1 and CDR2: LNHDA, SQIVND (reference sequence). With V trimmed by 1 base and J by 5 bases, 3 bases remained unmatched. The CDR3 is made up of 14 amino acids. CDR3 DNA: TGTGCCAGTAGTATAGGACTAGCGATGGAGACCCAGTACTTC. Translating it yields CASSIGLAMETQYF.

The chain is built from TRBV9 and TRBJ1-4; D call uncertain. The CDR3 consists of 15 residues. Trimming removed 4 bases from V and 3 bases from J, with 13 bases in between. Germline CDR1 is SGDLS and CDR2 is YYNGEE. CDR3 sequence reads: CASSYGLGANEKLFF. CDR3 sequence (DNA): TGTGCCAGCAGCTACGGACTCGGGGCTAATGAAAAACTGTTTTTT.

This rearrangement joins TRBV4-1 to TRBJ2-7; TRBD2 matches 7 bases. V shed 0 bases, J shed 2 bases, and the junction held 4 bases outside the gene matches. There are 15 residues in the CDR3. From germline, CDR1 is MGHRA and CDR2 YSYEKL. The CDR3 here is CASSQDPGGTYEQYF. The CDR3 nucleotides read TGCGCCAGCAGCCAAGATCCGGGGGGAACCTACGAGCAGTACTTC.

This sequence joins TRBV7-3 and TRBJ1-1, with TRBD1 matching over 8 bases. Germline V CDR1 and CDR2: SGHTA, FQGTGA. The CDR3 spans 15 residues. V lost 4 bases and J lost 1; bases outside the gene matches: 5. For the CDR3, the DNA is TGTGCCAGCAGCTCAACAGGGGGGGGGAACACTGAAGCTTTCTTT. It encodes CASSSTGGGNTEAFF. The full variable domain, its missing parts supplied by reference TRBV7-3 and TRBJ1-1, is GAGVSQTPSNKVTEKGKYVELRCDPISGHTALYWYRQSLGQGPEFLIYFQGTGAADDSGLPNDRFFAVRPEGSVSTLKIQRTERGDSAVYLCASSSTGGGNTEAFFGQGTRLTVV.

The V gene is TRBV12-3 or TRBV12-4, the J gene TRBJ2-5; D is perhaps TRBD2 (6 bases). The V and J ends lost 4 bases and 5 bases respectively, with 11 bases between them. The CDR3 loop spans 13 amino acids. The CDR3 DNA follows: TGTGCCAGCAGTTCGCGGGGCGCGGAGACCCAGTACTTC. This codes for CASSSRGAETQYF.

This clonotype came up a few times. The chain is built from TRBV6-1 and TRBJ1-6; 7 bases line up with TRBD1. The CDR3 runs 13 residues. After removal of 6 bases from V and 7 bases from J, the junction contained 3 bases not matched to a gene. CDR1 MNHNS and CDR2 SASEGT come from the germline V gene. The CDR3 DNA reads TGTGCCAGCAGGCAACAGGGGAATTCACCCCTCCACTTT. This codes for CASRQQGNSPLHF.